The clone carrying this T cell receptor beta chain has a count of ten or more. Its antigen is undetermined. The data originate from a study of T-cell reconstitution after alpha-beta-depleted transplantation in children. The study, taken as a whole, reports: T-cell numbers and diversity, one year after transplant, stemmed largely from T cells that were newly produced. Expanded graft clones numbering several hundred reportedly gave rise to alpha-beta T cells about two months after transplant. Surviving recipient T cells and thymic progenitors underlay high day-60 TCRbeta diversity in some patients.

The ends were cut back, 5 bases at V and 6 bases at J, with 11 bases in the middle. The CDR3 sequence is 12 residues long. Unique molecular identifiers were incorporated into the prepared TCRbeta library. TCRdb re-derived calls from the PCR reads in MiXCR, one entry per CDR3 protein. Of about 300,000 distinct CDR3 sequences in the sample, around 10% are singletons; the top ten hold 7.5%. J is TRBJ2-7 and V is TRBV12-3 or TRBV12-4; D is uncertain. The specimen was PBMCs, collected before TCRalphabeta/CD19-depleted stem cell transplant. The sequence was collected from a boy younger than two with acute myeloid leukemia, due to receive a stem cell transplant. CDR3 protein: CASSRHALEQYF. The CDR3, as DNA: TGTGCCAGCAGTCGACATGCCCTCGAGCAGTACTTC.